This TCR delta chain was identified during a study of gamma-delta T cells after stem cell transplantation. TCRdb ran CATT on the RT-PCR reads. The sample gives roughly 1,200 delta-chain clones, approximately 3% of which show up once; about 40% is in the top ten. Trimming removed 0 bases from V and 8 bases from J, with 24 bases in between. The CDR3 has 17 residues. CDR1 is GEAIGNYY, CDR2 EKD, per germline. Comment on this clone: TCRdb shows a much larger clone's protein in place of this DNA's translation, and the two differ at residue 13, likely through a read error; the protein shown is translated from the DNA.

Sequenced input: gamma-delta T cells. The rearrangement joins TRDV2 to TRDJ1, with D perhaps being TRDD2 or TRDD3 (5 bases each). This TCR was recovered from a human donor. It is not recorded whose cells these are; they may come from a transplant donor. The CDR3 spells CACDTVGPSSYTGKLIF. As DNA, the CDR3 is TGTGCCTGTGACACCGTGGGGCCTTCTTCTTACACCGGGAAACTCATCTTT.